The 18 T cell receptor beta chains below were found in one sample sequenced in a study of blood T cell repertoires in COVID-19. Clones were sequenced by immunoSEQ multiplex PCR, and TCRdb holds only the in-frame ones, with some missing. This sample has tens of thousands of clones; around 90% occur once, and the top ten carry 5.5% to 7%. Specimen: peripheral blood. Source of these receptors: a woman of 80 years or more with active COVID-19.

CDR3 amino acids: CASSSPGTAGNTIYF. CDR3 bases: TGTGCCAGCAGTTCACCCGGGACAGCTGGAAACACCATATATTTT. The chain combines TRBV6-6 with TRBJ1-3; 7 nucleotides match TRBD1. The junction had 5 bases not matched to a gene; V was cut back by 4 bases and J by 2 bases. There are 15 residues in the CDR3. Germline values: CDR1 MNHNY, CDR2 SVGAGI (reference sequence).

V is TRBV5-6 and J is TRBJ1-2, with a weak D call TRBD1 (5 bases). Germline V gene lookup returns CDR1 SGHDT and CDR2 YYEEEE. The CDR3 runs 17 residues. Trimming removed 0 bases at V and 3 bases at J, with 18 bases between. As DNA, the CDR3 is TGTGCCAGCAGCTTGGCCCGTAAACTGACAGTGGACTATGGCTACACCTTC. Translation gives CASSLARKLTVDYGYTF. The complete variable domain, with remaining parts taken from reference TRBV5-6 and TRBJ1-2, reads DAGVTQSPTHLIKTRGQQVTLRCSPKSGHDTVSWYQQALGQGPQFIFQYYEEEERQRGNFPDRFSGHQFPNYSSELNVNALLLGDSALYLCASSLARKLTVDYGYTFGSGTRLTVV.

CDR3: CASSLGTGSHEQYF. CDR3 in DNA: TGTGCCAGCAGCCTCGGGACAGGGTCCCACGAGCAGTACTTC. The chain has TRBV7-9 and TRBJ2-7; 9 positions match TRBD1. This CDR3 has 14 amino acids. Germline-derived CDR1 and CDR2 are SEHNR and FQNEAQ (reference sequence). V shed 5 bases, J shed 5 bases, and the junction held 7 bases outside the gene matches. Based on the CDR3 plus reference TRBV7-9 and TRBJ2-7, the full variable domain is DTGVSQNPRHKITKRGQNVTFRCDPISEHNRLYWYRQTLGQGPEFLTYFQNEAQLEKSRLLSDRFSAERPKGSFSTLEIQRTEQGDSAMYLCASSLGTGSHEQYFGPGTRLTVT.

V and J are TRBV3-1 (or the pseudogene TRBV3-2) and TRBJ1-2; D is uncertain. V shed 7 bases and J shed 1 base, with 13 bases lying between them. Per the germline V gene, CDR1 is LGHDT and CDR2 is YNNKEL (reference sequence). There are 14 residues in the CDR3. CDR3 amino acids: CASTLWRGNYGYTF. CDR3 DNA: TGTGCCAGCACCCTATGGCGGGGTAACTATGGCTACACCTTC.

The sample holds one count of this clone. This chain links TRBV3-1 (or the pseudogene TRBV3-2) with TRBJ2-5; 8 bases line up with TRBD2. CDR1 and CDR2 from the germline V gene are LGHDT and YNNKEL (reference sequence). V lost 1 base and J lost 5; bases outside the gene matches: 12. This CDR3 is built from 17 residues. The CDR3 DNA reads TGTGCCAGCAGCCAAGCCACTCCCGGGGGGGCTGGGGAGACCCAGTACTTC. Amino acids: CASSQATPGGAGETQYF.

The chain is built from TRBV30 and TRBJ2-1; the match to TRBD2 covers 10 bases. The length of the CDR3 is 16 residues. J was trimmed by 3 bases and V by 3 bases; bases with no gene match: 8. Germline V CDR1 and CDR2: GTSNPN, SVGIG (reference sequence). The CDR3 DNA sequence: TGTGCCTGGAGAATCTTAGCGGGGGGAATCTACAATGAGCAGTTCTTC. Its translation: CAWRILAGGIYNEQFF. Complete variable domain (other parts from reference TRBV30 and TRBJ2-1): SQTIHQWPATLVQPVGSPLSLECTVEGTSNPNLYWYRQAAGRGLQLLFYSVGIGQISSEVPQNLSASRPQDRQFILSSKKLLLSDSGFYLCAWRILAGGIYNEQFFGPGTRLTVL.

The chain combines TRBV6-5 with TRBJ1-2; D gene uncertain. V lost 2 bases and J lost 7, with 11 bases in between. CDR3 length: 13 residues. Germline lookup yields CDR1 MNHEY and CDR2 SVGAGI. The CDR3 spells CASSYPGATGYTF. The CDR3 nucleotides read TGTGCCAGCAGTTACCCGGGAGCAACTGGCTACACCTTC.

The rearrangement links TRBV27 to TRBJ2-6; D ambiguous. This CDR3 is built from 16 residues. Per germline, CDR1 MNHEY and CDR2 SMNVEV (reference sequence). V was clipped by 4 bases and J by 0 bases, with 10 bases between them. CDR3 sequence (DNA): TGTGCCAGCAGTTCCTATATTCTCTCTGGGGCCAACGTCCTGACTTTC. Translating gives CASSSYILSGANVLTF.

CDR3 loop: CASSPGERGGLGEQFF. For the CDR3, the DNA is TGTGCCAGCAGTCCCGGGGAGCGGGGGGGCCTCGGTGAGCAGTTCTTC. This chain uses TRBV5-4 with TRBJ2-1, with TRBD2 identical over 10 bases. Germline assignment: CDR1 SGHNT and CDR2 YYREEE (reference sequence). This CDR3 has 16 amino acids. Trimming took 5 bases from V and 9 from J; bases not matched to a gene: 14.

This chain links TRBV21-1 with TRBJ2-7; TRBD1 is the table's D call, not checked against the DNA. TRBV21-1 is a listed pseudogene. The CDR3 length is 17 residues. The CDR3 spells CASSKCYILGQEYEQYF. In DNA, the CDR3 is TGTGCCAGCAGCAAATGCTATATTCTGGGACAGGAATACGAGCAGTACTTC.

The V gene is TRBV18, the J gene TRBJ1-3, with D maybe TRBD1 (5 bases). CDR1 and CDR2 from the germline V gene are KGHSH and LQKENI. V dropped 1 base and J dropped 2 bases, with 15 bases sitting between them. The CDR3 is 17 amino acids. The CDR3 sequence is CASSPRDVAGTGNTIYF. CDR3 sequence (DNA): TGTGCCAGCTCACCACGGGATGTCGCAGGGACTGGAAACACCATATATTTT.

The table lists this clone with a count of one. The chain joins TRBV30 to TRBJ1-1; TRBD1 matches 10 bases. The CDR3 runs 13 residues. Germline lookup yields CDR1 GTSNPN and CDR2 SVGIG (reference sequence). V lost 8 bases and J lost 5; bases outside the gene matches: 8. The CDR3 here is CAGDRGSGTEAFF. For the CDR3, the DNA is TGTGCCGGGGACAGGGGATCGGGGACTGAAGCTTTCTTT. The full variable domain, rest sourced from reference TRBV30 and TRBJ1-1, is SQTIHQWPATLVQPVGSPLSLECTVEGTSNPNLYWYRQAAGRGLQLLFYSVGIGQISSEVPQNLSASRPQDRQFILSSKKLLLSDSGFYLCAGDRGSGTEAFFGQGTRLTVV.

The rearrangement links TRBV9 to TRBJ1-2; 10 bases map to TRBD1. Germline loops: CDR1 SGDLS, CDR2 YYNGEE. The CDR3 spans 17 residues. With V trimmed by 4 bases and J by 4 bases, 13 bases remained unmatched. The CDR3 DNA reads as TGTGCCAGCAGCCGGGGTGTGACAGGGGGCGAGGCCTATGGCTACACCTTC. Its translation is CASSRGVTGGEAYGYTF.

The chain's CDR3 is CASSYATSIRTQYF. The CDR3 DNA reads as TGTGCCAGCAGTTACGCGACATCTATCCGTACGCAGTATTTT. The chain joins TRBV6-5 to TRBJ2-3; D is unresolved. The CDR3 is made up of 14 amino acids. Trimming stripped 2 bases from V and 8 bases from J, with 14 bases between. The germline V gene encodes CDR1 MNHEY and CDR2 SVGAGI.

The genes are TRBV4-2 and TRBJ1-5; 7 bases line up with TRBD1. This CDR3 contains 17 residues. The V and J ends lost 1 base and 2 bases, in that order; junction bases with no gene match: 8. Germline CDR1 and CDR2: LGHNA and YNFKEQ. The CDR3 bases are TGTGCCAGCAGCCAAGCCCAGGGGGAAGCGGGCAATCAGCCCCAGCATTTT. Amino acids: CASSQAQGEAGNQPQHF.

The rearrangement links TRBV7-9 to TRBJ1-2; D not resolved. Germline-derived CDR1 and CDR2 are SEHNR and FQNEAQ (reference sequence). The CDR3 loop spans 13 amino acids. Trimming took off 0 bases at V and 2 bases at J, with 4 bases between the two ends. The CDR3, as DNA: TGTGCCAGCAGCTTAGCTTTAAACTATGGCTACACCTTC. Protein: CASSLALNYGYTF.

This sequence joins TRBV28 and TRBJ1-5; unclear D gene. Germline loops: CDR1 MDHEN, CDR2 SYDVKM. V was cut by 2 bases and J by 4 bases, with 15 bases left in between. CDR3 length equals 16 residues. The CDR3 spells CASSLSGGHTNQPQHF. DNA of the CDR3: TGTGCCAGCAGTTTAAGTGGAGGGCACACTAATCAGCCCCAGCATTTT.

The chain combines TRBV6-2 or TRBV6-3 with TRBJ2-3, with 10 nucleotides matching TRBD2. The CDR3 contains 16 residues. J lost 8 bases, V lost 0 bases, and 8 bases had no gene match. Per the germline V gene, CDR1 is MNHEY and CDR2 is SVGEGT. DNA for the CDR3: TGTGCCAGCAGTTACTCTTCAGCGGGGGGGCGGCCTACGCAGTATTTT. Protein product: CASSYSSAGGRPTQYF.